Listed here are 10 T cell receptor beta chains from one sample, sequenced in a study of CD8 T cells in ankylosing spondylitis. TCRdb redid the calling of the 5' RACE reads with MiXCR, one entry per CDR3 protein. This table has 100,000 to 150,000 distinct CDR3 sequences, 9.3% appearing once. The specimen sequenced was blood, either unsorted or a sorted T cell fraction (not recorded which). The source of these receptors is a male donor with ankylosing spondylitis or in good health (not recorded which).

This clonotype was recorded at least ten times. The rearrangement joins TRBV7-9 to TRBJ2-5; possible D gene TRBD2, 6 bases. CDR1 SEHNR and CDR2 FQNEAQ come from the germline V gene (reference sequence). The V end was cut by 3 bases, the J end by 3 bases, with 8 bases between. The CDR3 is 13 residues long. In nucleotides, the CDR3 is TGTGCCAGCAGCTTGGGCGGGAAAGAGACCCAGTACTTC. This gives the protein CASSLGGKETQYF.

This clonotype has ten or more counts. The genes are TRBV20-1 and TRBJ1-2, with 9 positions matching TRBD1. After removal of 6 bases from V and 4 bases from J, the junction contained 6 bases not matched to a gene. Germline CDR1 DFQATT, CDR2 SNEGSKA (reference sequence). The CDR3 totals 13 residues. The CDR3 protein is CSAGTGRAYGYTF. The CDR3 region has the DNA TGCAGTGCCGGGACAGGGAGGGCCTATGGCTACACCTTC.

This clonotype showed up many times. The chain has TRBV3-1 and TRBJ2-1; 11 bases are a match to TRBD2. J was trimmed by 1 base and V by 3 bases; bases with no gene match: 2. CDR3 length: 16 residues. Germline loops: CDR1 LGHDT, CDR2 YNNKEL (reference sequence). The CDR3 protein is CASSHLAGGSYNEQFF. CDR3 sequence (DNA): TGTGCCAGCAGCCACCTAGCGGGAGGATCCTACAATGAGCAGTTCTTC.

In this sample, this clonotype turned up many times. The rearrangement joins TRBV15 to TRBJ1-3; D remains unclear. This CDR3 spans 15 amino acids. The germline CDR1 and CDR2 sequences are LNHNV and YYDKDF (reference sequence). The ends were cut back, 0 bases at V and 0 bases at J, with 6 bases in the middle. CDR3 bases: TGTGCCACCAGCAGAGATATTAGCTCTGGAAACACCATATATTTT. It is translated as CATSRDISSGNTIYF.

This clonotype was seen many times. V gene TRBV5-6 combines with J gene TRBJ2-7; 7 nucleotides match TRBD2. After removal of 2 bases from V and 5 bases from J, the junction contained 7 bases not matched to a gene. CDR3 length: 14 amino acids. The germline CDR1 and CDR2 sequences are SGHDT and YYEEEE. Here the CDR3 reads CASSFISGKNEQYF. The CDR3 DNA is TGTGCCAGCAGCTTTATAAGCGGGAAAAACGAGCAGTACTTC.

This clonotype came up a few times. V usage is TRBV2 and J usage is TRBJ2-1, with TRBD1 matching over 7 bases. CDR3 length equals 15 residues. The V and J ends lost 8 bases and 0 bases, in that order; junction bases with no gene match: 7. From germline, CDR1 is SNHLY and CDR2 FYNNEI. For the CDR3, the DNA is TGTGCCAGCGTAAAGACAGGGACCTCCTACAATGAGCAGTTCTTC. Protein product: CASVKTGTSYNEQFF.

This clonotype was recorded many times. This chain uses TRBV4-2 with TRBJ2-6; tentative D call: TRBD1 (5 bases). The CDR3 sequence is 17 residues long. Germline CDR1 LGHNA, CDR2 YNFKEQ. Trimming removed 3 bases from V and 0 bases from J, with 12 bases in between. The CDR3 loop is CASSQTEDSSGANVLTF. In DNA, the CDR3 is TGTGCCAGCAGCCAGACAGAAGACAGCTCTGGGGCCAACGTCCTGACTTTC.

In its sample, this clonotype was seen many times. The chain recombines TRBV28 with TRBJ2-2; 8 positions agree with TRBD2. The J segment lost 1 base and the V segment lost 11 bases, leaving 3 bases of the junction unmatched. The CDR3 covers 13 residues. Germline V gene sequence: CDR1 MDHEN, CDR2 SYDVKM. The CDR3 nucleotides are TGTGCCCTCGGGAGGGAGAACACCGGGGAGCTGTTTTTT. Encoded protein: CALGRENTGELFF.

This clonotype was detected many times. This chain connects TRBV12-3 or TRBV12-4 to TRBJ1-2; 9 bases are a match to TRBD1. CDR3 size: 15 residues. With 7 bases clipped from V and 4 bases from J, the junction kept 10 bases outside the gene matches. The CDR3: CASTLGATGGYGYTF. The DNA for the CDR3 is TGTGCCAGCACCTTAGGGGCGACAGGGGGCTATGGCTACACCTTC.

This clonotype was detected many times. The chain recombines TRBV4-3 with TRBJ2-5; D ambiguous. CDR1 is LGHNA, CDR2 YSLEER, per germline. V was trimmed by 1 base and J by 5 bases, leaving 8 bases between them. CDR3 length: 13 amino acids. The CDR3 DNA reads TGCGCCAGCAGCCAAGTCGTAGGGGAGACCCAGTACTTC. Translated: CASSQVVGETQYF.